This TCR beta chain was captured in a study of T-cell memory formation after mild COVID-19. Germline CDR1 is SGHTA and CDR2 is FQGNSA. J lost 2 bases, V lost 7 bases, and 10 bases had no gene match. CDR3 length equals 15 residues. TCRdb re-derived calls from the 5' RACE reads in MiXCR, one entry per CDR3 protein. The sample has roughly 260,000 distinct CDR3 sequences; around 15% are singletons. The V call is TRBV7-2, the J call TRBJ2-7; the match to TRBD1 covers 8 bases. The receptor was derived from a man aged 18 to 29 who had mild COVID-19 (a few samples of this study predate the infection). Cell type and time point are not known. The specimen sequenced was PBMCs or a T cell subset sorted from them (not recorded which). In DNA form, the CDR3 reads TGTGCCAGCACCGCCCTGACAGGGGCGACCTACGAGCAGTACTTC. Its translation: CASTALTGATYEQYF.